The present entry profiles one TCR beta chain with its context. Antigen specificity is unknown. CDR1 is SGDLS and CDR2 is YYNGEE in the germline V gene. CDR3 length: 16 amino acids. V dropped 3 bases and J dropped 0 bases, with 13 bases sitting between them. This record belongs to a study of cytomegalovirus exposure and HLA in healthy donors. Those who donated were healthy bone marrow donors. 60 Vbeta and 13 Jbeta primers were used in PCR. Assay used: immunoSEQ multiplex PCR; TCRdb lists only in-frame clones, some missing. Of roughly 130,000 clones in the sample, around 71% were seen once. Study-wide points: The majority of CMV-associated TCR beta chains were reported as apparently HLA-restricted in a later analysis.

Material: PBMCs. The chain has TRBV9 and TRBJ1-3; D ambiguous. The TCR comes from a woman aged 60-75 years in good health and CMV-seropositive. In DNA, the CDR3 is TGTGCCAGCAGCGGGACCGGACTCAACTCTGGAAACACCATATATTTT. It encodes CASSGTGLNSGNTIYF.